Below, 22 T cell receptor beta chains from the same sample are listed, as sequenced in a study of blood T cell repertoires in COVID-19. TCRdb's table, derived via immunoSEQ multiplex PCR, lists solely in-frame clones and lacks some. The data hold 200,000 to 250,000 clones, with 87% observed a single time. Sequenced input: peripheral blood. The source is a man aged 60-69 years who had recovered from COVID-19.

The J gene is TRBJ2-3, the V gene TRBV30, with D possibly TRBD2 on 7 matching bases. The germline CDR1 and CDR2 sequences are GTSNPN and SVGIG (reference sequence). The CDR3 contains 16 residues. V was shortened by 0 bases and J by 5 bases, with 18 bases between the two germline ends. The CDR3 region is CAWSVMSGTRGDTQYF. The DNA for the CDR3 is TGTGCCTGGAGTGTAATGAGCGGGACCAGGGGAGATACGCAGTATTTT.

This clone was recorded once. The V and J genes are TRBV7-9 and TRBJ1-4, with 11 bases that match TRBD1. V was clipped by 5 bases and J by 7 bases; unmatched bases: 3. CDR3 length: 14 residues. Germline-derived CDR1 and CDR2 are SEHNR and FQNEAQ (reference sequence). The CDR3 reads CASSRGQGGEKLFF. DNA for the CDR3: TGTGCCAGCAGCCGGGGACAGGGGGGTGAAAAACTGTTTTTT.

The chain recombines TRBV5-1 with TRBJ2-1; tentative D call: TRBD1 (6 bases). Trimming removed 2 bases from V and 2 bases from J, with 8 bases in between. The CDR3 contains 14 residues. Germline V lookup: CDR1 SGHRS, CDR2 YFSETQ. The CDR3 loop is CASSLRGTYNEQFF. The CDR3 DNA is TGCGCCAGCAGCTTAAGGGGGACCTACAATGAGCAGTTCTTC.

This chain joins TRBV27 and TRBJ1-2, with 8 bases that match TRBD1. Trimming cost V 5 bases and J 6 bases; bases outside gene matches: 17. CDR3 length equals 17 residues. The germline CDR1 and CDR2 sequences are MNHEY and SMNVEV (reference sequence). Here the CDR3 reads CASSPSPWTGRFNGYTF. DNA for the CDR3: TGTGCCAGCAGTCCAAGTCCTTGGACAGGGCGATTTAATGGCTACACCTTC.

The table lists this clone with many counts. The chain carries TRBV11-1 and TRBJ2-1; D call uncertain. The V gene lost 1 base and the J gene lost 8 bases, with 12 bases spanning the gap. The germline CDR1 and CDR2 sequences are SGHAT and FQDESV (reference sequence). This CDR3 comprises 14 residues. The CDR3: CASSLVPARDEQFF. The CDR3 DNA follows: TGTGCCAGCAGCTTAGTGCCAGCCCGGGATGAGCAGTTCTTC.

This clone was seen just once. The V call is TRBV6-1, the J call TRBJ1-1; D not resolved. This CDR3 spans 13 amino acids. Germline V gene sequence: CDR1 MNHNS, CDR2 SASEGT. The germline V and J ends were trimmed by 2 bases and 1 base, with 5 bases remaining between them. The CDR3 reads CASSENRNTEAFF. In nucleotides, the CDR3 is TGTGCCAGCAGTGAAAACAGGAACACTGAAGCTTTCTTT.

The J gene is TRBJ1-1, the V gene TRBV12-3 or TRBV12-4; 8 bases map to TRBD1. V lost 5 bases, J lost 5 bases, and 4 bases stayed unmatched. This CDR3 spans 13 amino acids. The DNA for the CDR3 is TGTGCCAGCAGTCGGACAGGGAGGACTGAAGCTTTCTTT. Residues: CASSRTGRTEAFF.

This chain uses TRBV24-1 with TRBJ2-1; D is unclear. The CDR3 length is 15 residues. Germline V gene lookup returns CDR1 KGHDR and CDR2 SFDVKD. Trimming stripped 4 bases from V and 7 bases from J, with 16 bases between. The CDR3 DNA sequence: TGTGCCACCAGTGAGACAAATACCATTGAAAATGAGCAGTTCTTC. This sequence encodes CATSETNTIENEQFF.

This chain connects TRBV19 to TRBJ1-5; 10 positions match TRBD1. Germline V gene lookup returns CDR1 LNHDA and CDR2 SQIVND (reference sequence). V dropped 8 bases and J dropped 2; count of bases not matched to a gene: 12. The CDR3 has 17 residues. Here the CDR3 reads CASLKTGGAGGNQPQHF. The CDR3 coding sequence is TGTGCCAGTCTCAAGACAGGGGGCGCTGGGGGCAATCAGCCCCAGCATTTT.

The chain has TRBV6-1 and TRBJ2-7; 14 nucleotides match TRBD2. V was pared by 4 bases and J by 5 bases, with 7 bases of the junction left unmatched. The CDR3 is made up of 16 amino acids. CDR1 and CDR2 from the germline V gene are MNHNS and SASEGT. The CDR3 spells CASSGGLAGGRDEQYF. Here the CDR3 DNA reads TGTGCCAGCAGTGGAGGACTAGCGGGAGGTCGAGACGAGCAGTACTTC.

The chain joins TRBV28 to TRBJ2-3; 8 positions agree with TRBD1. J lost 2 bases, V lost 6 bases, and 4 bases had no gene match. Germline loops: CDR1 MDHEN, CDR2 SYDVKM. The CDR3 sequence is 14 residues long. The CDR3 DNA follows: TGTGCCAGCAGGCCGGGACAGGTCACAGATACGCAGTATTTT. Its translation is CASRPGQVTDTQYF.

This sequence joins TRBV5-4 and TRBJ1-2, with 7 positions matching TRBD1. Trimming cost V 2 bases and J 12 bases; bases outside gene matches: 13. The CDR3 totals 14 residues. Looked up from germline, CDR1 is SGHNT and CDR2 is YYREEE (reference sequence). CDR3 nucleotide sequence: TGTGCCAGCAGCTTAGCCCCGGGGACAGAGGATAACACCTTC. Its translation is CASSLAPGTEDNTF. The whole variable domain, filled in from reference TRBV5-4 and TRBJ1-2, reads ETGVTQSPTHLIKTRGQQVTLRCSSQSGHNTVSWYQQALGQGPQFIFQYYREEENGRGNFPPRFSGLQFPNYSSELNVNALELDDSALYLCASSLAPGTEDNTFGSGTRLTVV.

This clone was picked up one time. The chain is built from TRBV5-4 and TRBJ2-7; 12 nucleotides line up with TRBD2. The CDR3 sequence is 15 residues long. Looked up from germline, CDR1 is SGHNT and CDR2 is YYREEE (reference sequence). J gave up 5 bases and V 3 bases, and 6 bases lay outside the gene matches. CDR3 nucleotide sequence: TGTGCCAGCAGCTCCCCTAGCGGGAGGGCAGACGAGCAGTACTTC. Amino acids: CASSSPSGRADEQYF.

The chain recombines TRBV21-1 with TRBJ1-4. TRBV21-1 is annotated as a pseudogene. This CDR3 region has 8 residues. The CDR3 DNA follows: TGTGCCAGCAGTATAGTGTTTTTT. Its translation is CASSIVFF.

In nucleotides, the CDR3 is TGTGCCATCAGACAGGAGCCTTATAATTCACCCCTCCACTTT. It is translated as CAIRQEPYNSPLHF. The chain has TRBV10-3 and TRBJ1-6, with a tentative D call TRBD1 (5 bases). This CDR3 spans 14 amino acids. V lost 6 bases, J lost 4 bases, and 10 bases lay in between. Germline CDR1 is ENHRY and CDR2 is SYGVKD.

The chain employs TRBV19 and TRBJ2-2; 10 nucleotides agree with TRBD1. V trimming: 4 bases; J trimming: 4 bases; junction bases outside the gene matches: 9. CDR3 length equals 17 residues. Germline CDR1 LNHDA, CDR2 SQIVND (reference sequence). CDR3 amino acids: CASSTGQGVSGTGELFF. CDR3 nucleotides: TGTGCCAGTAGTACCGGACAGGGGGTTTCTGGCACCGGGGAGCTGTTTTTT. The full variable domain, completed using reference TRBV19 and TRBJ2-2, is DGGITQSPKYLFRKEGQNVTLSCEQNLNHDAMYWYRQDPGQGLRLIYYSQIVNDFQKGDIAEGYSVSREKKESFPLTVTSAQKNPTAFYLCASSTGQGVSGTGELFFGEGSRLTVL.

The chain is built from TRBV7-3 and TRBJ2-1, with a weak D call TRBD2 (7 bases). The CDR3 is 14 residues long. V lost 8 bases and J lost 2, with 13 bases in between. The germline CDR1 and CDR2 sequences are SGHTA and FQGTGA. The CDR3 coding sequence is TGTGCCAGCGGGAGGGGGGCAACCTACAATGAGCAGTTCTTC. Its translation is CASGRGATYNEQFF.

This clone is a singleton in its sample. The CDR3 coding sequence is TGTGCCAGCAGCGTAGGGGGACAAATTGGCTCCTACAATGAGCAGTTCTTC. It is translated as CASSVGGQIGSYNEQFF. The chain employs TRBV9 and TRBJ2-1; D may be TRBD1 (6 bases). Trimming took off 0 bases at V and 0 bases at J, with 13 bases between the two ends. The CDR3 spans 17 residues. Germline lookup yields CDR1 SGDLS and CDR2 YYNGEE.

The genes are TRBV19 and TRBJ2-7; D ambiguous. From germline, CDR1 is LNHDA and CDR2 SQIVND (reference sequence). Trimming pared 6 bases from V and 2 bases from J, leaving 23 bases between. The CDR3 consists of 17 residues. Here the CDR3 reads CASSSLTTIITPYEQYF. CDR3 nucleotide sequence: TGTGCCAGTAGCTCCCTAACGACAATAATAACACCCTACGAGCAGTACTTC.

This clone was observed a few times. The chain uses TRBV7-9 and TRBJ1-1; D not certain. V lost 3 bases, J lost 8 bases, and 10 bases lay in between. Per germline, CDR1 SEHNR and CDR2 FQNEAQ (reference sequence). This CDR3 spans 12 amino acids. CDR3 sequence (DNA): TGTGCCAGCAGCTTTTCAGTGACAGAAGCTTTCTTT. This codes for CASSFSVTEAFF.

The rearrangement joins TRBV15 to TRBJ1-5; D call uncertain. The CDR3 is made up of 15 amino acids. Germline CDR1 and CDR2: LNHNV and YYDKDF (reference sequence). V gave up 1 base and J gave up 4 bases, with 11 bases separating them. This CDR3 reads CATSRGLGGNQPQHF. The CDR3 nucleotides read TGTGCCACCAGCAGAGGGTTGGGAGGGAATCAGCCCCAGCATTTT.

In its sample, this clone was seen a few times. V gene TRBV19 combines with J gene TRBJ2-1; 10 positions agree with TRBD2. Germline V gene lookup returns CDR1 LNHDA and CDR2 SQIVND (reference sequence). V shed 4 bases and J 7 bases; nucleotides not matched to a gene: 7. The CDR3 loop spans 15 amino acids. CDR3 bases: TGTGCCAGTAGTACCTCAGCGGGAGGGCCGAATGAGCAGTTCTTC. This gives the protein CASSTSAGGPNEQFF.